The 24 T cell receptor beta chains listed next were all sequenced from one sample in a study of T cells in Graves' hyperthyroidism and ophthalmopathy (dated by TCRdb to between 2018 and 2020). The library was built by means of multiplex PCR. Data came from an Illumina HiSeq 2000. The TCR beta CDR3 regions were amplified from the RNA transcripts. The TCR CDR3 was subjected to a first round of RT-PCR using the HTBI primer set and the Qiagen OneStep RT-PCR kit. The public reads were quality trimmed at Q25 with fastp and then assembled into clones with MiXCR by TCRdb, keeping productive beta chains. Rows merge per CDR3 protein into single entries with the most common DNA and genes. The sample table lists hundreds of thousands of distinct CDR3 sequences, more than 14% of them with a count of one. About an eighth of the sample is in the top ten clones. Specimen: blood. The receptors shown here come from a woman aged 50 to 65 with Graves' ophthalmopathy.

The sample holds many counts of this clonotype. V and J are TRBV20-1 and TRBJ1-1; D remains ambiguous. The V gene's germline CDR1 is DFQATT and CDR2 SNEGSKA (reference sequence). With 5 bases removed from V and 1 base from J, the gap between germline ends came to 17 bases. The CDR3 runs to 15 residues. CDR3 nucleotide sequence: TGCAGTGCTCCCCACTCGTGGACGGGGAACACTGAAGCTTTCTTT. Translated: CSAPHSWTGNTEAFF.

This clonotype was detected a few times. This sequence joins TRBV3-1 and TRBJ2-7; possibly TRBD1 for D (6 bases). The CDR3 contains 12 residues. The V and J ends lost 8 bases and 3 bases respectively, with 11 bases between them. Germline V gene sequence: CDR1 LGHDT, CDR2 YNNKEL (reference sequence). CDR3 nucleotide sequence: TGTGCCAGCGCTTTACAGGGCTACGAGCAGTACTTC. It is translated as CASALQGYEQYF.

This clonotype was detected only a few times. The chain has TRBV9 and TRBJ2-7; the match to TRBD1 covers 9 bases. The CDR3 runs 15 residues. Trimming cost V 4 bases and J 5 bases; bases outside gene matches: 10. Germline V lookup: CDR1 SGDLS, CDR2 YYNGEE. CDR3 DNA: TGTGCCAGCAGCCCCTCCTGGGGACAGGGTAACGAGCAGTACTTC. Translating it yields CASSPSWGQGNEQYF.

This chain connects TRBV12-3 or TRBV12-4 to TRBJ1-2; 9 bases agree with TRBD1. The CDR3 covers 16 residues. The trim removed 6 bases at V and 2 bases at J, leaving 10 bases unmatched. The CDR3 sequence: CASRTSTGGPNYGYTF. In DNA form, the CDR3 reads TGTGCCAGCAGAACTTCTACAGGGGGCCCGAACTATGGCTACACCTTC.

There are many counts of this clonotype. The CDR3 DNA sequence: TGTGCCAGCAGCTTAGAGGGCTTTGGACAGGCTTACGAGCAGTACTTC. This sequence encodes CASSLEGFGQAYEQYF. The gene calls are TRBV7-2 and TRBJ2-7, with TRBD1 identical over 7 bases. The CDR3 loop spans 16 amino acids. V dropped 1 base and J dropped 4; count of bases not matched to a gene: 10. Germline lookup yields CDR1 SGHTA and CDR2 FQGNSA. Full variable domain (rest looked up from reference TRBV7-2 and TRBJ2-7): GAGVSQSPSNKVTEKGKDVELRCDPISGHTALYWYRQSLGQGLEFLIYFQGNSAPDKSGLPSDRFSAERTGGSVSTLTIQRTQQEDSAVYLCASSLEGFGQAYEQYFGPGTRLTVT.

For this clonotype: It may be a read error: a sequence one base away is much more abundant. The CDR3 nucleotides read TGTGCCAGCAGTGAGTCGCCCGCCACTGAAGCTTTCTTT. It codes for CASSESPATEAFF. V is TRBV2 and J is TRBJ1-1; no definite D call. The CDR3 is 13 amino acids. With 3 bases removed from V and 4 bases from J, the gap between germline ends came to 9 bases. Per germline, CDR1 SNHLY and CDR2 FYNNEI. The full variable domain, rest sourced from reference TRBV2 and TRBJ1-1, is EPEVTQTPSHQVTQMGQEVILRCVPISNHLYFYWYRQILGQKVEFLVSFYNNEISEKSEIFDDQFSVERPDGSNFTLKIRSTKLEDSAMYFCASSESPATEAFFGQGTRLTVV.

For this clonotype: This may come from a read error, since a much larger clone is one base off. J is TRBJ1-4 and V is TRBV28; D is unclear. Germline CDR1 reads MDHEN; CDR2 reads SYDVKM. The CDR3 totals 15 residues. Deletions cut 4 bases from V and 8 bases from J, with 17 bases between. The CDR3 coding sequence is TGTGCCAGCAGTTCTCTTTCCTTACTAGGGGAAAAACTGTTTTTT. Translated, it gives CASSSLSLLGEKLFF.

The chain is built from TRBV3-1 and TRBJ1-4, with 8 bases identical to TRBD1. With V trimmed by 3 bases and J by 7 bases, 13 bases remained unmatched. The CDR3 spans 17 residues. Per germline, CDR1 LGHDT and CDR2 YNNKEL (reference sequence). CDR3 in amino acids: CASSHRGRGGVGEKLFF. The CDR3 nucleotides are TGTGCCAGCAGCCACAGGGGGCGCGGGGGTGTTGGTGAAAAACTGTTTTTT.

The V gene is TRBV5-1, the J gene TRBJ1-1, with a weak D call TRBD1 (6 bases). The CDR3 has 17 residues. Per germline, CDR1 SGHRS and CDR2 YFSETQ. V lost 4 bases and J lost 1, with 20 bases in between. The CDR3 DNA is TGCGCCAGCAGCCAACAGGGAGGGGGGAGGCGGAACACTGAAGCTTTCTTT. Its translation: CASSQQGGGRRNTEAFF.

This clonotype appeared many times. V and J are TRBV10-3 and TRBJ2-3; 11 nucleotides align to TRBD2. The CDR3 extends over 14 amino acids. The germline V gene has CDR1 ENHRY and CDR2 SYGVKD. With 10 bases clipped from V and 1 base from J, the junction kept 4 bases outside the gene matches. CDR3 residues: CATTTSGGTDTQYF. In DNA, the CDR3 is TGTGCCACTACGACTAGCGGGGGCACAGATACGCAGTATTTT.

This clonotype was seen a single time. V and J are TRBV6-2 or TRBV6-3 and TRBJ1-4; 8 bases agree with TRBD1. Trimming took 5 bases from V and 7 from J; bases not matched to a gene: 6. Germline V CDR1 and CDR2: MNHEY, SVGEGT. The CDR3 is 14 residues long. The CDR3, as DNA: TGTGCCAGCAGTGGCAGGGGGCCGGGTGAAAAACTGTTTTTT. Encoded protein: CASSGRGPGEKLFF.

This chain links TRBV5-1 with TRBJ1-1; D might be TRBD1 (5 bases). Trimming removed 6 bases from V and 2 bases from J, with 14 bases in between. The CDR3 runs 14 residues. Germline CDR1 is SGHRS and CDR2 is YFSETQ. In nucleotides, the CDR3 is TGCGCCAGCACCCCTGGGGACTTCAACACTGAAGCTTTCTTT. This codes for CASTPGDFNTEAFF.

The table lists this clonotype with a few counts. A read error is possible here, since a much larger clone lies one base away. The chain links TRBV7-8 to TRBJ2-1; possibly TRBD1 for D (6 bases). Germline V gives CDR1 SGHVS, CDR2 FQNEAQ. This CDR3 has 15 residues. V was pared by 7 bases and J by 4 bases, with 17 bases between. The CDR3: CASNFTGQLYNEQFF. CDR3 coding DNA: TGTGCCAGCAACTTTACAGGACAGCTATACAATGAGCAGTTCTTC.

This clonotype was detected only a few times. The chain couples TRBV10-3 to TRBJ1-6, with D possibly matching TRBD1 (5 bases). The CDR3 sequence is 15 residues long. The V end lost 0 bases, the J end lost 9 bases, and 12 bases lay between the germline ends. Germline V gene sequence: CDR1 ENHRY, CDR2 SYGVKD. The CDR3, as DNA: TGTGCCATCAGTGAGTCTGGGGCCTTAGGTTCACCCCTCCACTTT. Protein: CAISESGALGSPLHF.

This clonotype was seen only a few times. The rearrangement links TRBV9 to TRBJ2-7, with 10 bases identical to TRBD2. Germline CDR1 is SGDLS and CDR2 is YYNGEE. Trimming cost V 4 bases and J 5 bases; bases outside gene matches: 9. CDR3 length: 15 residues. The CDR3, as DNA: TGTGCCAGCAGCAATAGCGGGAGGTTGTCCGACGAGCAGTACTTC. Protein product: CASSNSGRLSDEQYF.

This chain uses TRBV6-1 with TRBJ2-5, with 8 bases identical to TRBD1. CDR1 MNHNS and CDR2 SASEGT come from the germline V gene. The CDR3 length is 15 residues. J gave up 2 bases and V 6 bases, and 8 bases lay outside the gene matches. Here the CDR3 DNA reads TGTGCCAGCAGGCATGGGACAGGTCATCAAGAGACCCAGTACTTC. Protein product: CASRHGTGHQETQYF.

V is TRBV28 and J is TRBJ1-2; tentatively, D is TRBD1 (6 bases). With 6 bases removed from V and 6 bases from J, the gap between germline ends came to 23 bases. This CDR3 is 16 amino acids long. Germline V lookup: CDR1 MDHEN, CDR2 SYDVKM. This chain's CDR3 is CASRDTKRGAKDGYTF. The DNA of the CDR3 is TGTGCCAGCAGAGATACAAAACGGGGGGCGAAGGATGGCTACACCTTC.

This clonotype showed up many times. This chain joins TRBV20-1 and TRBJ2-5; TRBD1 is a possible D gene (6 bases). This CDR3 region has 15 residues. Trimming pared 0 bases from V and 3 bases from J, leaving 14 bases between. CDR1 is DFQATT and CDR2 is SNEGSKA in the germline V gene (reference sequence). CDR3 in amino acids: CSARDVGTSKETQYF. The CDR3 nucleotides are TGCAGTGCTAGAGATGTTGGGACATCTAAAGAGACCCAGTACTTC.

The chain links TRBV29-1 to TRBJ2-5, with D tentatively TRBD1 (5 bases). Trimming left V 6 bases short and J 0 bases short, with 17 bases between. Germline assignment: CDR1 SQVTM and CDR2 ANQGSEA. The CDR3 covers 15 residues. For the CDR3, the DNA is TGCAGCGTCTCCCTCCAAGACAGCCACCAAGAGACCCAGTACTTC. Its translation is CSVSLQDSHQETQYF.

This clonotype occurred many times. The V and J genes are TRBV7-9 and TRBJ2-7, with 8 bases aligning to TRBD1. Germline loops: CDR1 SEHNR, CDR2 FQNEAQ (reference sequence). This CDR3 is built from 12 residues. V lost 11 bases to trimming and J lost 3 bases; unmatched junction nucleotides: 6. CDR3 in amino acids: CAGGQENYEQYF. CDR3 bases: TGTGCCGGGGGACAGGAGAACTACGAGCAGTACTTC.

This clonotype came up many times. The J gene is TRBJ1-1, the V gene TRBV27; 8 nucleotides agree with TRBD1. Trimming took 7 bases from V and 1 from J; bases not matched to a gene: 5. The CDR3 spans 14 residues. Germline V gene data show CDR1 as MNHEY and CDR2 as SMNVEV (reference sequence). The DNA of the CDR3 is TGTGCCAGCAACCACAGGGGGGGGAACACTGAAGCTTTCTTT. Protein: CASNHRGGNTEAFF.

The table lists this clonotype with many counts. The chain recombines TRBV28 with TRBJ1-2; D remains unclear. Per germline, CDR1 MDHEN and CDR2 SYDVKM. The CDR3 runs 14 residues. Trimming took off 2 bases at V and 0 bases at J, with 7 bases between the two ends. CDR3 DNA sequence: TGTGCCAGCAGTTTACGCCTGTCTAACTATGGCTACACCTTC. Translated: CASSLRLSNYGYTF.

At least ten counts were recorded for this clonotype. The rearrangement links TRBV20-1 to TRBJ2-7; tentatively, D is TRBD2 (5 bases). Trimming removed 3 bases from V and 3 bases from J, with 12 bases in between. The germline V gene has CDR1 DFQATT and CDR2 SNEGSKA (reference sequence). This CDR3 has 13 amino acids. The CDR3 DNA is TGCAGTGCTAGTGGCGGGCAAATCTACGAGCAGTACTTC. Its protein is CSASGGQIYEQYF.

The sample holds a few counts of this clonotype. V and J are TRBV7-9 and TRBJ2-4, with 9 bases identical to TRBD1. Germline assignment: CDR1 SEHNR and CDR2 FQNEAQ (reference sequence). The CDR3 totals 20 residues. The junction had 14 bases not matched to a gene; V was cut back by 2 bases and J by 0 bases. The CDR3 region is CASSLKGRGTGSKAKNIQYF. The CDR3, as DNA: TGTGCCAGCAGCTTAAAGGGGAGGGGGACAGGGTCAAAAGCCAAAAACATTCAGTACTTC.